This T cell receptor beta chain was found in a study of T cell responses to AZD1222 COVID-19 vaccine. Study-wide results and limits: None of the repertoires were sampled until the peak T cell response had passed.

In regard to this clone: No antigen is known for it.

Trimming removed 5 bases from V and 2 bases from J, with 9 bases in between. The CDR3 sequence is 13 residues long. The assay was immunoSEQ multiplex PCR, and TCRdb's table has in-frame clones only and misses some. Among 150,000 or so clones listed, about 89% were seen once. The rearrangement uses TRBV12-3 or TRBV12-4 and TRBJ2-5; D may be TRBD1 (6 bases). This sample comprised peripheral blood, obtained 28 days after the second AZD1222 dose. This clonotype was sampled from an adult who received the AZD1222 COVID-19 vaccine. CDR3 sequence (DNA): TGTGCCAGCAGTATAGGGGGTCAAGAGACCCAGTACTTC. This codes for CASSIGGQETQYF.